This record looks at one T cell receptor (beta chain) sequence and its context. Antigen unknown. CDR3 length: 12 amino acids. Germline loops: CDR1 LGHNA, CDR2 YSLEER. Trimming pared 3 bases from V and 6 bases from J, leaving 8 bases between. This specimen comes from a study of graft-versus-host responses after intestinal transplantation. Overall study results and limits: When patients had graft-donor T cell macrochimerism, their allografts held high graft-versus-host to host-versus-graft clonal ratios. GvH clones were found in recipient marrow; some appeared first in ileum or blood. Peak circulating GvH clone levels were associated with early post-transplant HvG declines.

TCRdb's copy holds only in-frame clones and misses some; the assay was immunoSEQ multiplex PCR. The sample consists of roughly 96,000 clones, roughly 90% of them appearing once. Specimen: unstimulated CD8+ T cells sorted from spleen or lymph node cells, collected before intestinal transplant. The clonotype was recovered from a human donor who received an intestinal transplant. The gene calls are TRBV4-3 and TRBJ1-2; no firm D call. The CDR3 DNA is TGCGCCAGCAGCCACCCCGGGGATGGCTACACCTTC. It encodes CASSHPGDGYTF.